One and the same sample provided the 21 T cell receptor beta chains below, sequenced in a study of PD-L1 blockade in urothelial cancer. Clones were sequenced by immunoSEQ multiplex PCR, and TCRdb holds only the in-frame ones, with some missing. The sample includes about 91,000 clones, 83% seen only once; the top ten take over 7.5%. Time point noted: peripheral blood 6 weeks after treatment start. Material: PBMCs, obtained around atezolizumab (anti-PD-L1) treatment. These receptors were taken from a man in his 70s with urothelial cancer.

Comment on this clone: Other DNA sequences in this specimen translate into the identical CDR3. The genes are TRBV6-6 and TRBJ1-5; no firm D call. This CDR3 has 16 residues. V shed 4 bases and J shed 1 base, with 14 bases lying between them. Per germline, CDR1 MNHNY and CDR2 SVGAGI (reference sequence). The CDR3 reads CASSSFGSLSNQPQHF. CDR3 coding DNA: TGTGCCAGCAGTTCCTTCGGGTCATTAAGCAATCAGCCCCAGCATTTT.

V usage is TRBV6-1 and J usage is TRBJ2-7; possibly TRBD2 for D (6 bases). The germline gives CDR1 MNHNS, CDR2 SASEGT. This CDR3 is 13 amino acids long. V was trimmed by 7 bases and J by 7 bases, leaving 17 bases between them. The CDR3, as DNA: TGTGCCAGCAAGTGGAGCGGTGGGGGGGAGCAGTACTTC. Translation: CASKWSGGGEQYF.

This sequence joins TRBV5-1 and TRBJ2-2; 10 nucleotides line up with TRBD2. CDR1 SGHRS and CDR2 YFSETQ come from the germline V gene. The V and J ends lost 4 bases and 4 bases, in that order; junction bases with no gene match: 7. The CDR3 runs 16 residues. The CDR3 spells CASSPFSSGSTGELFF. The CDR3 DNA follows: TGCGCCAGCAGCCCGTTTTCTAGCGGGAGCACCGGGGAGCTGTTTTTT.

The genes are TRBV30 and TRBJ2-3; D not resolved. V was clipped by 0 bases and J by 6 bases, with 4 bases between them. CDR1 and CDR2 (germline): GTSNPN, SVGIG (reference sequence). The CDR3 runs 11 residues. CDR3 nucleotide sequence: TGTGCCTGGAGTGTACTTGATACGCAGTATTTT. It is translated as CAWSVLDTQYF. The whole variable domain, filled in from reference TRBV30 and TRBJ2-3, reads SQTIHQWPATLVQPVGSPLSLECTVEGTSNPNLYWYRQAAGRGLQLLFYSVGIGQISSEVPQNLSASRPQDRQFILSSKKLLLSDSGFYLCAWSVLDTQYFGPGTRLTVL.

In its sample, this clone was seen a few times. The genes are TRBV28 and TRBJ1-1; D is undetermined. The CDR3 totals 15 residues. V was clipped by 7 bases and J by 0 bases, with 15 bases between them. Per the germline V gene, CDR1 is MDHEN and CDR2 is SYDVKM. The CDR3 coding sequence is TGTGCCAGCAAGGTTACCGAGGCGATGAACACTGAAGCTTTCTTT. It translates to CASKVTEAMNTEAFF.

In this sample, this clone turned up a few times. The chain couples TRBV5-4 to TRBJ1-1; 9 bases match TRBD1. CDR1 is SGHNT, CDR2 YYREEE, per germline (reference sequence). This CDR3 comprises 16 residues. V shed 2 bases, J shed 1 base, and the junction held 6 bases outside the gene matches. CDR3 sequence (DNA): TGTGCCAGCAGCTTCGGACAGGGGAGAACGAACACTGAAGCTTTCTTT. Its translation is CASSFGQGRTNTEAFF.

This sequence joins TRBV4-2 and TRBJ2-3; 9 nucleotides line up with TRBD2. This CDR3 has 17 amino acids. Germline values: CDR1 LGHNA, CDR2 YNFKEQ. The junction had 10 bases not matched to a gene; V was cut back by 4 bases and J by 2 bases. The CDR3 nucleotides read TGTGCCAGCAGCCTAACTATGACTAGCGGATCCACAGATACGCAGTATTTT. Translating gives CASSLTMTSGSTDTQYF.

This clone came up a few times. V and J are TRBV28 and TRBJ2-1; TRBD2 aligns across 10 bases. The CDR3 is made up of 15 amino acids. Germline trimming cut 4 bases from V and 7 bases from J; bases unmatched to any gene: 7. CDR1 is MDHEN, CDR2 SYDVKM, per germline. CDR3 loop: CASSSPSGRGNEQFF. In nucleotides, the CDR3 is TGTGCCAGCAGTTCCCCTAGCGGGAGAGGTAATGAGCAGTTCTTC.

The rearrangement links TRBV5-5 to TRBJ1-2; TRBD1 matches 7 bases. The junction had 7 bases not matched to a gene; V was cut back by 0 bases and J by 5 bases. Germline assignment: CDR1 SGHKS and CDR2 YYEKEE (reference sequence). The CDR3 sequence is 15 residues long. CDR3 sequence reads: CASSLVAGGRYGYTF. CDR3 DNA: TGTGCCAGCAGCTTGGTGGCAGGGGGAAGGTATGGCTACACCTTC.

The chain's CDR3 is CASSTYTGGNAEAFF. CDR3 DNA: TGTGCCAGTAGTACCTATACAGGGGGCAACGCTGAAGCTTTCTTT. The V call is TRBV19, the J call TRBJ1-1; TRBD1 agrees at 9 bases. The V gene's germline CDR1 is LNHDA and CDR2 SQIVND (reference sequence). J gave up 6 bases and V 4 bases, and 9 bases lay outside the gene matches. The length of the CDR3 is 15 residues. Supplemented by reference TRBV19 and TRBJ1-1, the full variable domain reads DGGITQSPKYLFRKEGQNVTLSCEQNLNHDAMYWYRQDPGQGLRLIYYSQIVNDFQKGDIAEGYSVSREKKESFPLTVTSAQKNPTAFYLCASSTYTGGNAEAFFGQGTRLTVV.

The CDR3 region is CASSLDRADGANVLTF. The CDR3 DNA sequence: TGTGCCAGCTCACTGGACAGGGCGGATGGGGCCAACGTCCTGACTTTC. The rearrangement joins TRBV18 to TRBJ2-6; TRBD1 agrees at 8 bases. The J segment lost 3 bases and the V segment lost 4 bases, leaving 5 bases of the junction unmatched. The CDR3 consists of 16 residues. The V gene's germline CDR1 is KGHSH and CDR2 LQKENI.

V is TRBV7-2 and J is TRBJ2-5; no clear D gene. The V gene lost 5 bases and the J gene lost 1 base, with 8 bases spanning the gap. Germline V gene lookup returns CDR1 SGHTA and CDR2 FQGNSA. The CDR3 consists of 13 residues. The CDR3 DNA reads TGTGCCAGCAGCCCCGGTCCCCAAGAGACCCAGTACTTC. Translating it yields CASSPGPQETQYF. Full variable domain (remainder filled in from reference TRBV7-2 and TRBJ2-5): GAGVSQSPSNKVTEKGKDVELRCDPISGHTALYWYRQSLGQGLEFLIYFQGNSAPDKSGLPSDRFSAERTGGSVSTLTIQRTQQEDSAVYLCASSPGPQETQYFGPGTRLLVL.

The V call is TRBV28, the J call TRBJ2-2, with 12 bases aligning to TRBD1. This CDR3 contains 15 residues. Germline-derived CDR1 and CDR2 are MDHEN and SYDVKM. V lost 7 bases to trimming and J lost 7 bases; unmatched junction nucleotides: 7. CDR3 in amino acids: CASTPGQGANGELFF. CDR3 nucleotide sequence: TGTGCCAGCACTCCGGGACAGGGGGCGAACGGGGAGCTGTTTTTT. Full variable domain (missing parts from reference TRBV28 and TRBJ2-2): DVKVTQSSRYLVKRTGEKVFLECVQDMDHENMFWYRQDPGLGLRLIYFSYDVKMKEKGDIPEGYSVSREKKERFSLILESASTNQTSMYLCASTPGQGANGELFFGEGSRLTVL.

The chain links TRBV11-2 to TRBJ1-3; weak D call: TRBD1 (5 bases). CDR3 length: 16 amino acids. V gave up 0 bases and J gave up 2 bases, with 11 bases separating them. The germline V gene encodes CDR1 SGHAT and CDR2 FQNNGV. CDR3 coding DNA: TGTGCCAGCAGCTTAGATTCCAGGGTGGCTGGAAACACCATATATTTT. This codes for CASSLDSRVAGNTIYF.

The gene calls are TRBV7-9 and TRBJ1-5; TRBD1 might be the D (5 bases). CDR3 size: 12 residues. In germline, CDR1 is SEHNR, CDR2 FQNEAQ (reference sequence). V gave up 4 bases and J gave up 5 bases, with 6 bases separating them. The CDR3 protein is CASSSQDQPQHF. CDR3 in DNA: TGTGCCAGCAGCTCACAGGATCAGCCCCAGCATTTT. Variable domain in full (rest from reference TRBV7-9 and TRBJ1-5): DTGVSQNPRHKITKRGQNVTFRCDPISEHNRLYWYRQTLGQGPEFLTYFQNEAQLEKSRLLSDRFSAERPKGSFSTLEIQRTEQGDSAMYLCASSSQDQPQHFGDGTRLSIL.

V is TRBV11-3 and J is TRBJ2-1; D not certain. Deletions cut 5 bases from V and 10 bases from J, with 15 bases between. Germline-derived CDR1 and CDR2 are SGHNT and YENEEA. This CDR3 comprises 13 residues. CDR3 sequence: CASSAVWSSEQFF. CDR3 coding DNA: TGTGCCAGCAGCGCCGTATGGTCAAGCGAGCAGTTCTTC.

V usage is TRBV9 and J usage is TRBJ1-6, with D unresolved. The V and J ends lost 0 bases and 8 bases respectively, with 9 bases between them. Germline V gene sequence: CDR1 SGDLS, CDR2 YYNGEE. CDR3 length: 14 residues. The CDR3 is CASSVGAEDSPLHF. The DNA of the CDR3 is TGTGCCAGCAGCGTAGGGGCGGAGGATTCACCCCTCCACTTT. Supplemented by reference TRBV9 and TRBJ1-6, the full variable domain reads DSGVTQTPKHLITATGQRVTLRCSPRSGDLSVYWYQQSLDQGLQFLIQYYNGEERAKGNILERFSAQQFPDLHSELNLSSLELGDSALYFCASSVGAEDSPLHFGNGTRLTVT.

This sequence joins TRBV9 and TRBJ2-1, with 8 bases that match TRBD2. Germline V gives CDR1 SGDLS, CDR2 YYNGEE. V dropped 0 bases and J dropped 3; count of bases not matched to a gene: 2. The CDR3 runs 15 residues. The CDR3 region has the DNA TGTGCCAGCAGCGTAGAACTAGCGGTCTACAATGAGCAGTTCTTC. The encoded protein is CASSVELAVYNEQFF.

The chain links TRBV6-5 to TRBJ2-7, with TRBD2 matching over 13 bases. Germline CDR1 MNHEY, CDR2 SVGAGI. The CDR3 is 14 residues long. V was clipped by 6 bases and J by 7 bases; unmatched bases: 6. The CDR3 loop reads CASSPGTSGIEQYF. The CDR3 DNA reads as TGTGCCAGCAGCCCCGGGACTAGCGGGATTGAGCAGTACTTC.

This rearrangement joins TRBV5-1 to TRBJ2-5; possible D gene TRBD1, 6 bases. The J call may be wrong; the DNA end is better matched by TRBJ2-7. CDR1 is SGHRS and CDR2 is YFSETQ in the germline V gene. The CDR3 is made up of 14 amino acids. The CDR3 protein is CASSSTRDIYEQYF. CDR3 in DNA: TGCGCCAGCAGCTCGACCCGGGACATCTACGAGCAGTACTTC.

The chain has TRBV10-2 and TRBJ2-1; 8 bases are shared with TRBD2. CDR1 is WSHSY and CDR2 is SAAADI in the germline V gene. The CDR3 contains 17 residues. Trimming at V came to 4 bases and at J to 5 bases, leaving 13 bases not matched to a gene. CDR3 in amino acids: CASSGISGTRRHNEQFF. CDR3 nucleotides: TGCGCCAGCAGTGGGATTTCCGGGACTAGGAGACACAATGAGCAGTTCTTC.